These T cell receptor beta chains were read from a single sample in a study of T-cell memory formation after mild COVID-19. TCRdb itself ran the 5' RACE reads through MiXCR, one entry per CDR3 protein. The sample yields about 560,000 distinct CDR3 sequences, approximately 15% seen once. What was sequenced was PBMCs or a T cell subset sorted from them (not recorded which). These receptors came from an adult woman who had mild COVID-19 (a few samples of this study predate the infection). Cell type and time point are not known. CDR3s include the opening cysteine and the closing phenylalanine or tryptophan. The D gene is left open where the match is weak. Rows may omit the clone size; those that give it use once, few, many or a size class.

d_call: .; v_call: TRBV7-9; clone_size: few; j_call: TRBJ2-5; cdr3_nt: TGTGCCAGCAGCTTAAGGGAGCAAGAGACCCAGTACTTC; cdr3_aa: CASSLREQETQYF
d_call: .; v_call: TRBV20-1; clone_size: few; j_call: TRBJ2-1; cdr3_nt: TGCAGTGCTAGGGCCGTGGGTGAGCAGTTCTTC; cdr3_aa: CSARAVGEQFF
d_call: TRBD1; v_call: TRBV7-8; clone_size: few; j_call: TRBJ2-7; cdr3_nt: TGTGCCAGCAGCTTAGCGCGGCAGGGGGCTTCCTACGAGCAGTACTTC; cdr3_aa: CASSLARQGASYEQYF
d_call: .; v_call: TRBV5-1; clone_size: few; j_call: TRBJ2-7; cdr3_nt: TGCGCCAGCAGACGCGAGGTGGGAGCGCAGTACTTC; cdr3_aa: CASRREVGAQYF
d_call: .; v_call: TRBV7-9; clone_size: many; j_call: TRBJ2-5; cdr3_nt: TGTGCCAGCAGCTCGGATGGGGTCGGGACCCAGTACTTC; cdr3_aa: CASSSDGVGTQYF
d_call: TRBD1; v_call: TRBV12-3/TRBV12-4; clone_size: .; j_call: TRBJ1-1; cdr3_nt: TGTGCCAGCAGCGGGACAGGGGGGATCACTGAAGCTTTCTTT; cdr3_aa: CASSGTGGITEAFF
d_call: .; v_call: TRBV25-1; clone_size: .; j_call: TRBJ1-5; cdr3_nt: TGTGCCAGCGCCGGGGGCAATCAGCCCCAGCATTTT; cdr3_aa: CASAGGNQPQHF
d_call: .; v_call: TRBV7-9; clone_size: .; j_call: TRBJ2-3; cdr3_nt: TGTGCCAGCAGCCCCCGTTTGGGTTCGGTTACGCAGTATTTT; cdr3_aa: CASSPRLGSVTQYF
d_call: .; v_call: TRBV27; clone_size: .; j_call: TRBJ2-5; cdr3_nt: TGTGCCAGCAGTTCCTCCGGGACGCACCAAGAGACCCAGTACTTC; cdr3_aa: CASSSSGTHQETQYF
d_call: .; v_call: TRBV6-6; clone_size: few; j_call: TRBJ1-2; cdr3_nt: TGTGCCAGCAGTTTGGGGCTTTCCTATGGCTACACCTTC; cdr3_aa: CASSLGLSYGYTF
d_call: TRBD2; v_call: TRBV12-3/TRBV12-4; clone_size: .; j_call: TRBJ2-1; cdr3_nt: TGTGCCAGCAGTTACGCGGGAGGCCGGTACAATGAGCAGTTCTTC; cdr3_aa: CASSYAGGRYNEQFF
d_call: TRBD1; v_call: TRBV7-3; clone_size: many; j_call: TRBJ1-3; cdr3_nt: TGTGCCAGCAGCCTGACAGGGACGAGCTCTGGAAACACCATATATTTT; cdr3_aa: CASSLTGTSSGNTIYF
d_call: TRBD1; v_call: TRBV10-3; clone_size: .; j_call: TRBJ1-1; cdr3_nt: TGTGCCATCAGTCGGGGACAGGGGTGGGCAGCTTTCTTT; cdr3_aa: CAISRGQGWAAFF
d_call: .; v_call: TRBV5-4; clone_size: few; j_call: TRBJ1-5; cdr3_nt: TGTGCCAGCAGCTTGCAGATAGGTCAGCCCCAGCATTTT; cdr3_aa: CASSLQIGQPQHF
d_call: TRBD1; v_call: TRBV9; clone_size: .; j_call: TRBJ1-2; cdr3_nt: TGTGCCAGCAGCGGCCACAGGGGGAACTATGGCTACACCTTC; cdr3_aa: CASSGHRGNYGYTF
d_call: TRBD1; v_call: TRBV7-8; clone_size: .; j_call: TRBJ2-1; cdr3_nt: TGTGCCAGCAGCTCAGGGACAGGGATCTACAATGAGCAGTTCTTC; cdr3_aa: CASSSGTGIYNEQFF
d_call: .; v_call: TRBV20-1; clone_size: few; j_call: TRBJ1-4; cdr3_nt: TGCAGTGCTGCCGCGGGGGGGCTTGCAACTAATGAAAAACTGTTTTTT; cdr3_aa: CSAAAGGLATNEKLFF
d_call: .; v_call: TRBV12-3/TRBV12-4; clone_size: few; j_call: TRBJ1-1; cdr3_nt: TGTGCCAGCAGTTATGGACAGCTTGAAGCTTTCTTT; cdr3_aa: CASSYGQLEAFF
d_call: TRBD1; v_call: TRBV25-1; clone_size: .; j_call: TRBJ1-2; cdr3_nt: TGTGCCAGCAGTGAACTACGGGACAGCGGCTACACCTTC; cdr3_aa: CASSELRDSGYTF
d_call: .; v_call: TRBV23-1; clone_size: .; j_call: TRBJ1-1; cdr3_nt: TGCGCCAGCAGCCGGGGCAGGGTGAACACTGAAGCTTTCTTT; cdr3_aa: CASSRGRVNTEAFF
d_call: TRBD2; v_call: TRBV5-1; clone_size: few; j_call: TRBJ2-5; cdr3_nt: TGCGCCAGCAGCTTGACTAGCGGGGGATCAGAGACCCAGTACTTC; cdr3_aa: CASSLTSGGSETQYF
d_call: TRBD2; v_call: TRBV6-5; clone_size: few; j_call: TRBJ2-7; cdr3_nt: TGTGCCAGCAGTTACATGCTAGCGGGCTACGAGCAGTACTTC; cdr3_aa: CASSYMLAGYEQYF
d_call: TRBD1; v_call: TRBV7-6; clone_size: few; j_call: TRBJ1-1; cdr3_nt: TGTGCCAGCAGCTGGGACAGGACAGGGGACACTGAAGCTTTCTTT; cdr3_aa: CASSWDRTGDTEAFF